Listed here are 28 T cell receptor beta chains from one sample, sequenced in a study of blood T cell repertoires in COVID-19. Method: immunoSEQ multiplex PCR; TCRdb's copy keeps in-frame clones and lacks some. The sample shows about 120,000 clones, around 84% of them seen only once. The sample consisted of peripheral blood. The source is a woman aged 40 to 50 with acute or convalescent COVID-19.

V and J are TRBV5-6 and TRBJ1-1; D is uncertain. The germline V gene encodes CDR1 SGHDT and CDR2 YYEEEE. Trimming pared 3 bases from V and 1 base from J, leaving 10 bases between. The CDR3 loop spans 14 amino acids. The CDR3 spells CASSSRRANTEAFF. The CDR3 region has the DNA TGTGCCAGCAGCTCCAGGAGGGCGAACACTGAAGCTTTCTTT.

This rearrangement joins TRBV24-1 to TRBJ2-1; D ambiguous. Looked up from germline, CDR1 is KGHDR and CDR2 is SFDVKD. CDR3 size: 10 residues. V was trimmed by 12 bases and J by 9 bases, leaving 11 bases between them. The CDR3 is CASQRSEQFF. As DNA, the CDR3 is TGTGCCTCGCAAAGGAGTGAGCAGTTCTTC.

The chain employs TRBV2 and TRBJ1-5, with D maybe TRBD1 (5 bases). V was pared by 7 bases and J by 4 bases, with 14 bases between. The CDR3 has 14 residues. Germline V CDR1 and CDR2: SNHLY, FYNNEI. The CDR3 coding sequence is TGTGCCAGCACCCATGGAGGGGTGAATCAGCCCCAGCATTTT. Its protein is CASTHGGVNQPQHF. Full variable domain (missing parts from reference TRBV2 and TRBJ1-5): EPEVTQTPSHQVTQMGQEVILRCVPISNHLYFYWYRQILGQKVEFLVSFYNNEISEKSEIFDDQFSVERPDGSNFTLKIRSTKLEDSAMYFCASTHGGVNQPQHFGDGTRLSIL.

This sequence joins TRBV9 and TRBJ2-1, with 11 nucleotides matching TRBD2. The CDR3 runs to 15 residues. With V trimmed by 4 bases and J by 6 bases, 6 bases remained unmatched. Germline V gene lookup returns CDR1 SGDLS and CDR2 YYNGEE. This CDR3 is CASSPGTSGTNEQFF. Written as DNA, the CDR3 is TGTGCCAGCAGCCCCGGGACTAGCGGAACCAATGAGCAGTTCTTC.

The J gene is TRBJ1-2, the V gene TRBV2, with TRBD1 as a possible D gene (5 bases). Trimming took 6 bases from V and 8 from J, leaving 19 bases between them. This CDR3 has 14 amino acids. Germline V gene data show CDR1 as SNHLY and CDR2 as FYNNEI. CDR3 coding DNA: TGTGCCAGCAGGGGGGAGGGGTTTTATGAAGGCTACACCTTC. It specifies CASRGEGFYEGYTF.

The chain combines TRBV3-1 (or the pseudogene TRBV3-2) with TRBJ2-1, with D unresolved. The germline CDR1 and CDR2 sequences are LGHDT and YNNKEL (reference sequence). V was shortened by 1 base and J by 1 base, with 8 bases between the two germline ends. CDR3 size: 15 residues. Here the CDR3 DNA reads TGTGCCAGCAGCCAAGCCGGCAGGTCCTACAATGAGCAGTTCTTC. Its protein is CASSQAGRSYNEQFF.

The CDR3 sequence is CAITSGRNEQFF. CDR3 nucleotides: TGTGCCATCACCTCAGGCCGGAATGAGCAGTTCTTC. The chain couples TRBV10-3 to TRBJ2-1; the D is unclear. The V and J ends lost 7 bases and 7 bases respectively, with 11 bases between them. CDR3 size: 12 residues. Looked up from germline, CDR1 is ENHRY and CDR2 is SYGVKD.

This clone was found once. The chain carries TRBV4-1 and TRBJ2-2; possibly TRBD2 for D (6 bases). Germline V lookup: CDR1 MGHRA, CDR2 YSYEKL. This CDR3 has 17 residues. The V end lost 0 bases, the J end lost 6 bases, and 17 bases lay between the germline ends. The CDR3, as DNA: TGCGCCAGCAGCCAAGAATGGAGGGTTCGAACTCCCGGGGAGCTGTTTTTT. It specifies CASSQEWRVRTPGELFF.

The chain's CDR3 is CASSEGSPSTDTQYF. Written as DNA, the CDR3 is TGTGCCAGCAGTGAGGGCAGCCCTAGCACAGATACGCAGTATTTT. J is TRBJ2-3 and V is TRBV2; unclear D gene. The germline CDR1 and CDR2 sequences are SNHLY and FYNNEI. This CDR3 comprises 15 residues. V gave up 3 bases and J gave up 0 bases, with 10 bases separating them.

The chain joins TRBV5-4 to TRBJ1-1; 7 bases agree with TRBD1. This CDR3 comprises 16 residues. J gave up 4 bases and V 4 bases, and 13 bases lay outside the gene matches. CDR1 is SGHNT, CDR2 YYREEE, per germline (reference sequence). The CDR3 reads CASSRGDSRWVTEAFF. The DNA of the CDR3 is TGTGCCAGCAGCAGGGGGGACAGCCGGTGGGTCACTGAAGCTTTCTTT.

The J gene is TRBJ2-3, the V gene TRBV14; 8 bases agree with TRBD1. Looked up from germline, CDR1 is SGHDN and CDR2 is FVKESK. Trimming took 4 bases from V and 4 from J; bases not matched to a gene: 13. This CDR3 is built from 17 residues. CDR3 DNA sequence: TGTGCCAGCAGCCCGGGTCTGGGGGCAGGGGGCCCAGATACGCAGTATTTT. Amino acids: CASSPGLGAGGPDTQYF.

By its share, this clone is medium-sized. V usage is TRBV4-1 and J usage is TRBJ1-1; D gene uncertain. Germline V gives CDR1 MGHRA, CDR2 YSYEKL. CDR3 length equals 17 residues. The ends were cut back, 1 base at V and 2 bases at J, with 17 bases in the middle. The chain's CDR3 is CASSQGQFKIPNTEAFF. The CDR3 DNA reads TGCGCCAGCAGCCAAGGGCAGTTCAAGATCCCCAACACTGAAGCTTTCTTT.

The chain is built from TRBV5-5 and TRBJ2-3; 9 bases map to TRBD2. Trimming removed 1 base from V and 6 bases from J; junction bases left unmatched: 6. This CDR3 is built from 15 residues. Germline values: CDR1 SGHKS, CDR2 YYEKEE (reference sequence). The CDR3 nucleotides read TGTGCCAGCAGCTTGACTAGCGGGCGAGCCGATACGCAGTATTTT. Translation: CASSLTSGRADTQYF.

CDR3 coding DNA: TGTGCCTGGAGTCGGGACTCCATCCCCTCTGGAAACACCATATATTTT. It translates to CAWSRDSIPSGNTIYF. The V and J genes are TRBV30 and TRBJ1-3; a possible D gene is TRBD1 (5 bases). V was shortened by 2 bases and J by 0 bases, with 14 bases between the two germline ends. From germline, CDR1 is GTSNPN and CDR2 SVGIG (reference sequence). There are 16 residues in the CDR3.

The chain carries TRBV30 and TRBJ1-2; 7 bases are a match to TRBD1. J was trimmed by 7 bases and V by 0 bases; bases with no gene match: 2. The CDR3 is 12 amino acids. The V gene's germline CDR1 is GTSNPN and CDR2 SVGIG (reference sequence). In DNA, the CDR3 is TGTGCCTGGAGTGTAGGGGGCGGTGGCTACACCTTC. As protein: CAWSVGGGGYTF.

V gene TRBV19 combines with J gene TRBJ2-7; TRBD2 is a possible D gene (5 bases). From germline, CDR1 is LNHDA and CDR2 SQIVND (reference sequence). This CDR3 is built from 13 residues. Trimming cost V 5 bases and J 0 bases, with 8 bases left between them. The CDR3 nucleotides read TGTGCCAGTAGTTGGAGGAGCTCCTACGAGCAGTACTTC. It translates to CASSWRSSYEQYF.

The V call is TRBV6-5, the J call TRBJ1-2; 9 nucleotides align to TRBD1. With 6 bases clipped from V and 4 bases from J, the junction kept 6 bases outside the gene matches. Germline V lookup: CDR1 MNHEY, CDR2 SVGAGI. CDR3 length: 14 amino acids. In DNA form, the CDR3 reads TGTGCCAGCAGAGCGGGACAGGGACTCTATGGCTACACCTTC. This sequence encodes CASRAGQGLYGYTF.

The gene calls are TRBV10-3 and TRBJ2-7; 7 bases match TRBD2. Looked up from germline, CDR1 is ENHRY and CDR2 is SYGVKD. The CDR3 sequence is 14 residues long. V shed 0 bases, J shed 3 bases, and the junction held 2 bases outside the gene matches. The CDR3 bases are TGTGCCATCAGTGAGTCAGCTAGCGGCTACGAGCAGTACTTC. Protein product: CAISESASGYEQYF.

The chain has TRBV3-1 (or the pseudogene TRBV3-2) and TRBJ2-3, with D perhaps TRBD1 (7 bases). With 5 bases removed from V and 4 bases from J, the gap between germline ends came to 10 bases. The CDR3 is made up of 13 amino acids. CDR1 is LGHDT and CDR2 is YNNKEL in the germline V gene (reference sequence). The CDR3 nucleotides read TGTGCCAGCAGCGGCGGGACAGCAGATACGCAGTATTTT. Translating it yields CASSGGTADTQYF.

J is TRBJ2-2 and V is TRBV7-9; the D is unclear. Germline CDR1 and CDR2: SEHNR and FQNEAQ (reference sequence). CDR3 length: 11 residues. Trimming removed 7 bases from V and 6 bases from J, with 6 bases in between. This chain's CDR3 is CASTHPGELFF. In DNA, the CDR3 is TGTGCCAGCACCCATCCCGGGGAGCTGTTTTTT.

The chain is built from TRBV10-3 and TRBJ2-3, with a tentative D call TRBD2 (5 bases). CDR3 length equals 12 residues. V lost 5 bases and J lost 5, with 8 bases in between. Germline values: CDR1 ENHRY, CDR2 SYGVKD. The CDR3 coding sequence is TGTGCCATCAGTCTCGGGAAAGATACGCAGTATTTT. It encodes CAISLGKDTQYF.

The rearrangement uses TRBV6-1 and TRBJ2-3; D remains ambiguous. In germline, CDR1 is MNHNS, CDR2 SASEGT. The CDR3 has 14 amino acids. The germline V and J ends were trimmed by 1 base and 0 bases, with 5 bases remaining between them. CDR3 DNA sequence: TGTGCCAGCAGTGAAGTGAGAAGCACAGATACGCAGTATTTT. Protein: CASSEVRSTDTQYF.

The rearrangement joins TRBV6-5 to TRBJ2-3, with 7 bases lining up with TRBD2. With V trimmed by 8 bases and J by 7 bases, 12 bases remained unmatched. The CDR3 contains 14 residues. CDR1 is MNHEY and CDR2 is SVGAGI in the germline V gene. The CDR3 DNA follows: TGTGCCAGCTCAAGGGGAGGGAGCGCGAATACGCAGTATTTT. Its translation is CASSRGGSANTQYF.

The gene calls are TRBV11-2 and TRBJ1-3; 7 nucleotides agree with TRBD1. CDR3 length: 15 residues. CDR1 is SGHAT, CDR2 FQNNGV, per germline. V lost 2 bases to trimming and J lost 2 bases; unmatched junction nucleotides: 3. DNA of the CDR3: TGTGCCAGCAGCTTATTGACAGGGACTGGAAACACCATATATTTT. It is translated as CASSLLTGTGNTIYF.

This clone was detected only once. The V call is TRBV14, the J call TRBJ1-4; the D gene is possibly TRBD1 (5 bases). Trimming pared 1 base from V and 8 bases from J, leaving 17 bases between. The germline V gene has CDR1 SGHDN and CDR2 FVKESK. The CDR3 runs to 16 residues. CDR3: CASSQVGSGKTEKLFF. CDR3 sequence (DNA): TGTGCCAGCAGCCAAGTGGGTTCAGGGAAAACGGAAAAACTGTTTTTT.

This clone was seen more than once but under ten times. Other nucleotide sequences from this sample produce the same CDR3. V and J are TRBV10-1 and TRBJ2-1; no definite D call. CDR3 length: 13 residues. V was pared by 3 bases and J by 12 bases, with 15 bases between. CDR1 and CDR2 (germline): WNHNN, SYGVQD (reference sequence). CDR3 DNA: TGCGCCAGCAGTGAATGGCTAGTCAGATGGCAGTTCTTC. Encoded protein: CASSEWLVRWQFF.

The rearrangement links TRBV5-1 to TRBJ1-4; possibly TRBD1 for D (5 bases). V was shortened by 3 bases and J by 2 bases, with 14 bases between the two germline ends. The CDR3 is 16 amino acids. Germline CDR1 reads SGHRS; CDR2 reads YFSETQ. CDR3: CASSSNDPGTNEKLFF. The CDR3 DNA follows: TGCGCCAGCAGCTCCAACGACCCAGGGACTAATGAAAAACTGTTTTTT.

This clone occurred a few times. The chain has TRBV6-5 and TRBJ1-1, with 12 bases lining up with TRBD1. After removal of 2 bases from V and 9 bases from J, the junction contained 7 bases not matched to a gene. Germline V CDR1 and CDR2: MNHEY, SVGAGI. The CDR3 is 15 residues long. CDR3 region: CASSYPGQGALKAFF. The CDR3 DNA is TGTGCCAGCAGTTACCCGGGACAGGGGGCGCTTAAAGCTTTCTTT.